This T cell receptor (beta chain) was sequenced in a study of shared clonotypes between healthy human individuals. The data were produced by immunoSEQ multiplex PCR, yet TCRdb's version contains in-frame clones alone and is incomplete. The sample has 2 million to 2.5 million clones, almost 96% seen once; the top ten hold 0.13%. Germline V gene sequence: CDR1 LNHNV, CDR2 YYDKDF (reference sequence). The CDR3 runs 14 residues. V was cut by 4 bases and J by 6 bases, with 15 bases left in between. This rearrangement joins TRBV15 to TRBJ1-2; D ambiguous. Specimen: naive CD4+ T cells sorted from blood. Noted subset: CD45RA+ positively selected. The receptor's source is a man between 18 and 35 years old in good health. CDR3 loop: CATSTGKGIHGYTF. CDR3 bases: TGTGCCACCAGCACGGGGAAGGGCATTCATGGCTACACCTTC. Variable domain in full (rest from reference TRBV15 and TRBJ1-2): DAMVIQNPRYQVTQFGKPVTLSCSQTLNHNVMYWYQQKSSQAPKLLFHYYDKDFNNEADTPDNFQSRRPNTSFCFLDIRSPGLGDTAMYLCATSTGKGIHGYTFGSGTRLTVV.